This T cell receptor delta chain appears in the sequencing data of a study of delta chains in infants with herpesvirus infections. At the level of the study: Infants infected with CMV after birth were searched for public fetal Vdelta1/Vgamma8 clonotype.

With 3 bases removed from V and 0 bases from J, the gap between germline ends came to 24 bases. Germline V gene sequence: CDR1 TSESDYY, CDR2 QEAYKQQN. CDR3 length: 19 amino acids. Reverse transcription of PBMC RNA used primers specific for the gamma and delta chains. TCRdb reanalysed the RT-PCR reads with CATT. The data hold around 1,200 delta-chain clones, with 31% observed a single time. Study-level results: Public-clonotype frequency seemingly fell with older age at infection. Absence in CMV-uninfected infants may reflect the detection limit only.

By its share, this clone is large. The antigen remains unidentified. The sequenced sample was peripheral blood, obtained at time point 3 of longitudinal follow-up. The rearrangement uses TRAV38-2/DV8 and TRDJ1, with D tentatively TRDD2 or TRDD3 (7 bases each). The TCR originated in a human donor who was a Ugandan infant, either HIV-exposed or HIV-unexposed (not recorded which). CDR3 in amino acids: CAYRTPFLLWGGYTDKLIF. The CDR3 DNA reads TGTGCTTATAGGACGCCTTTCCTACTCTGGGGGGGATACACCGATAAACTCATCTTT.